The 2 T cell receptor beta chains given below trace back to one sample, sequenced in a study of blood T cell repertoires in COVID-19. Produced via immunoSEQ multiplex PCR; TCRdb's table is partial and in-frame only. The data show 260,000 or so clones, 85% seen once. Sequencing was performed on PBMCs or T cells enriched from blood (not recorded which). These receptors were collected from a woman aged 45-65 years who had recovered from COVID-19.

This chain links TRBV7-6 with TRBJ2-7, with D maybe TRBD2 (6 bases). This CDR3 is built from 14 residues. Trimming cost V 3 bases and J 0 bases, with 9 bases left between them. Germline V gene lookup returns CDR1 SGHVS and CDR2 FNYEAQ. The CDR3 loop reads CASSFGRSSYEQYF. The CDR3 DNA reads TGTGCCAGCAGCTTCGGGAGATCCTCCTACGAGCAGTACTTC.

The chain carries TRBV5-1 and TRBJ1-6, with a weak D call TRBD1 (6 bases). The V gene's germline CDR1 is SGHRS and CDR2 YFSETQ. With 3 bases removed from V and 7 bases from J, the gap between germline ends came to 14 bases. The CDR3 is 15 residues long. CDR3 sequence: CASSSSSGGNSPLHF. Here the CDR3 DNA reads TGCGCCAGCAGCTCTTCGAGCGGGGGCAATTCACCCCTCCACTTT.